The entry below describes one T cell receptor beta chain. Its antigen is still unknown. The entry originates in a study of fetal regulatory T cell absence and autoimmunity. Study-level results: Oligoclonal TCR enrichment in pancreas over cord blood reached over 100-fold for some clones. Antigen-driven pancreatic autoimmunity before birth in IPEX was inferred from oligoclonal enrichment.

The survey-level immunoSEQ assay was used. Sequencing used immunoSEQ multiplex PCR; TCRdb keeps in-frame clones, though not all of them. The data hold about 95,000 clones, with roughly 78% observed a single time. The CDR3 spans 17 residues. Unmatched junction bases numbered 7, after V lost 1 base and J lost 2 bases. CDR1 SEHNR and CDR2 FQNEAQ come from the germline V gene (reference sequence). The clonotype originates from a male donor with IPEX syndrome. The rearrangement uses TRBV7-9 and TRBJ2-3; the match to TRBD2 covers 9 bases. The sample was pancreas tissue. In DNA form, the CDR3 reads TGTGCCAGCAGCTTAGGCCCCTTAGCGGGAGTCACAGATACGCAGTATTTT. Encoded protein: CASSLGPLAGVTDTQYF.